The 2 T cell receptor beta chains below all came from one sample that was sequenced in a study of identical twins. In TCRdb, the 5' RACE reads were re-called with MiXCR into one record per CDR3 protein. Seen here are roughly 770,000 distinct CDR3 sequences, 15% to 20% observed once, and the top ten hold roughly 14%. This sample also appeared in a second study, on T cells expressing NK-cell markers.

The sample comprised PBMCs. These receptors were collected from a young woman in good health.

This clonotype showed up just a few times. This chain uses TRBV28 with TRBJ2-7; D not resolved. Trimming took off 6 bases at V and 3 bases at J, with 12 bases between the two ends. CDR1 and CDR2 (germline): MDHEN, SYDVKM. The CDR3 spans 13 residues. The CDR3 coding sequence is TGTGCCAGCAGCCACCAATTCGGCTACGAGCAGTACTTC. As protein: CASSHQFGYEQYF.

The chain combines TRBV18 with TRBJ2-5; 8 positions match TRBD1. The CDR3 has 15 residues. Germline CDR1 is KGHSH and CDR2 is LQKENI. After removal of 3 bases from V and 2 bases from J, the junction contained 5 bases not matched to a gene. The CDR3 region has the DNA TGTGCCAGCTCACCCTTGACAGGGGCTCAAGAGACCCAGTACTTC. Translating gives CASSPLTGAQETQYF.